This T cell receptor (beta chain) is drawn from a study of CD8 T cells in ankylosing spondylitis. General study results and limits: Characteristic of ankylosing spondylitis blood, it appeared, was a TCR beta motif comprising roughly eight highly homologous variants.

About this clonotype: What it binds is unknown.

TCRdb reprocessed the 5' RACE reads with MiXCR, giving one entry per CDR3 protein. The repertoire holds over 150,000 distinct CDR3 sequences, with about 20% as singletons. The CDR3 runs to 13 residues. J gave up 5 bases and V 6 bases, and 9 bases lay outside the gene matches. The V gene's germline CDR1 is DFQATT and CDR2 SNEGSKA (reference sequence). This TCR came from a male donor under 30 with ankylosing spondylitis or in good health (not recorded which). The sample comprised blood, either unsorted or a sorted T cell fraction (not recorded which). The rearrangement joins TRBV20-1 to TRBJ2-5; TRBD1 aligns across 7 bases. Here the CDR3 reads CSASKQGQETQYF. The CDR3 bases are TGCAGTGCCTCGAAACAGGGGCAGGAGACCCAGTACTTC.